The 31 T cell receptor beta chains below were found in one sample sequenced in a study of blood T cell repertoires in COVID-19. Here immunoSEQ multiplex PCR was the method, and the copy in TCRdb shows in-frame clones only, minus some. The table includes 260,000 or so clones, around 83% detected once. Sequenced material: peripheral blood. Receptors were obtained from a man at least 80 years old with acute or convalescent COVID-19.

The genes are TRBV7-2 and TRBJ2-2; TRBD1 is a possible D gene (5 bases). The ends were cut back, 1 base at V and 1 base at J, with 7 bases in the middle. Germline loops: CDR1 SGHTA, CDR2 FQGNSA. This CDR3 is 15 amino acids long. This CDR3 reads CASSLGQKNTGELFF. The CDR3 DNA reads as TGTGCCAGCAGCTTAGGACAGAAGAACACCGGGGAGCTGTTTTTT.

The genes are TRBV5-1 and TRBJ2-3, with 7 bases fitting TRBD1. CDR1 is SGHRS, CDR2 YFSETQ, per germline. The V gene end was trimmed by 3 bases and the J gene end by 0 bases; junction bases not matched to a gene: 7. The CDR3 sequence is 16 residues long. CDR3 loop: CASSWETGLSTDTQYF. In DNA form, the CDR3 reads TGCGCCAGCAGCTGGGAGACAGGGCTTAGCACAGATACGCAGTATTTT.

This chain connects TRBV5-1 to TRBJ2-2; 9 nucleotides align to TRBD2. Germline values: CDR1 SGHRS, CDR2 YFSETQ. The CDR3 spans 15 residues. After removal of 4 bases from V and 6 bases from J, the junction contained 7 bases not matched to a gene. DNA for the CDR3: TGCGCCAGCAGCGCCCTAGCGGGAATGGCCGGGGAGCTGTTTTTT. Residues: CASSALAGMAGELFF.

This chain joins TRBV5-6 and TRBJ2-7; D is possibly TRBD1 (5 bases). This CDR3 is built from 15 residues. Germline CDR1 is SGHDT and CDR2 is YYEEEE. V was cut by 2 bases and J by 5 bases, with 17 bases left in between. CDR3 in DNA: TGTGCCAGCAGCTTATCAGGGCTGGGGATCCACGAGCAGTACTTC. The encoded protein is CASSLSGLGIHEQYF. Looking up the rest from reference TRBV5-6 and TRBJ2-7 gives the full variable domain: DAGVTQSPTHLIKTRGQQVTLRCSPKSGHDTVSWYQQALGQGPQFIFQYYEEEERQRGNFPDRFSGHQFPNYSSELNVNALLLGDSALYLCASSLSGLGIHEQYFGPGTRLTVT.

The chain employs TRBV9 and TRBJ2-3, with 8 bases fitting TRBD1. This CDR3 has 15 residues. Germline V gene lookup returns CDR1 SGDLS and CDR2 YYNGEE. The J segment lost 3 bases and the V segment lost 4 bases, leaving 7 bases of the junction unmatched. CDR3 DNA: TGTGCCAGCAGCTCGCTCCGACAGGGGACAGATACGCAGTATTTT. This sequence encodes CASSSLRQGTDTQYF.

J is TRBJ2-6 and V is TRBV7-9; D unresolved. Germline CDR1 SEHNR, CDR2 FQNEAQ (reference sequence). The CDR3 has 18 residues. Trimming stripped 2 bases from V and 0 bases from J, with 14 bases between. In DNA form, the CDR3 reads TGTGCCAGCAGCTTAAATCCCCAGGTTAACTCTGGGGCCAACGTCCTGACTTTC. It translates to CASSLNPQVNSGANVLTF.

This clone was found once. The rearrangement links TRBV10-1 to TRBJ2-1; 7 nucleotides agree with TRBD1. The CDR3 has 13 amino acids. V was pared by 6 bases and J by 8 bases, with 7 bases of the junction left unmatched. Germline assignment: CDR1 WNHNN and CDR2 SYGVQD (reference sequence). The CDR3 spells CASRAQGSDEQFF. DNA for the CDR3: TGCGCCAGCAGAGCACAGGGGTCGGATGAGCAGTTCTTC.

The chain employs TRBV6-6 and TRBJ1-1; tentative D call: TRBD1 (5 bases). The germline V gene has CDR1 MNHNY and CDR2 SVGAGI (reference sequence). This CDR3 is built from 16 residues. Trimming removed 2 bases at V and 2 bases at J, with 15 bases between. As DNA, the CDR3 is TGTGCCAGCAGTTACAATCCCACGACAGTTAACACTGAAGCTTTCTTT. Protein product: CASSYNPTTVNTEAFF.

The chain has TRBV19 and TRBJ2-2, with D possibly being TRBD1 (6 bases). CDR1 LNHDA and CDR2 SQIVND come from the germline V gene (reference sequence). Trimming shortened V by 3 bases and J by 2 bases, and 10 bases separated the two germline ends. The CDR3 covers 15 residues. CDR3 in DNA: TGTGCCAGTAGTATGCTGGACAGAAACACCGGGGAGCTGTTTTTT. Amino acid sequence: CASSMLDRNTGELFF.

This chain links TRBV2 with TRBJ1-1; 7 bases align to TRBD1. The CDR3 runs to 15 residues. J lost 4 bases, V lost 7 bases, and 12 bases had no gene match. The germline CDR1 and CDR2 sequences are SNHLY and FYNNEI. CDR3 sequence reads: CASIRGQEGPTEAFF. CDR3 DNA: TGTGCCAGCATACGTGGACAGGAGGGCCCCACTGAAGCTTTCTTT.

The chain has TRBV7-2 and TRBJ2-3; possible D gene TRBD2, 7 bases. The CDR3 spans 14 residues. Trimming took off 5 bases at V and 6 bases at J, with 15 bases between the two ends. Germline V gene data show CDR1 as SGHTA and CDR2 as FQGNSA. The CDR3 sequence is CASSPEGGFDTQYF. CDR3 in DNA: TGTGCCAGCAGCCCAGAGGGGGGGTTTGATACGCAGTATTTT.

J is TRBJ2-7 and V is TRBV7-9; TRBD2 agrees at 9 bases. The CDR3 runs to 14 residues. Germline V CDR1 and CDR2: SEHNR, FQNEAQ (reference sequence). V shed 5 bases, J shed 5 bases, and the junction held 7 bases outside the gene matches. The CDR3 DNA reads TGTGCCAGCAGCGCCGGACTAGCGAGGAACGAGCAGTACTTC. Its protein is CASSAGLARNEQYF.

The chain couples TRBV7-8 to TRBJ1-4; 7 positions match TRBD1. V dropped 6 bases and J dropped 4; count of bases not matched to a gene: 2. CDR1 is SGHVS and CDR2 is FQNEAQ in the germline V gene. The CDR3 loop spans 13 amino acids. CDR3: CASRGQYNEKLFF. The CDR3 region has the DNA TGTGCCAGCAGGGGACAGTATAATGAAAAACTGTTTTTT.

The gene calls are TRBV9 and TRBJ2-3; 8 bases line up with TRBD2. Trimming at V came to 1 base and at J to 2 bases, leaving 3 bases not matched to a gene. The CDR3 extends over 15 amino acids. Germline values: CDR1 SGDLS, CDR2 YYNGEE. CDR3 DNA sequence: TGTGCCAGCAGCGTATCGGGGGGGCTCACAGATACGCAGTATTTT. It translates to CASSVSGGLTDTQYF.

The chain is built from TRBV6-5 and TRBJ2-3; possible D gene TRBD1, 5 bases. Trimming left V 4 bases short and J 0 bases short, with 8 bases between. There are 14 residues in the CDR3. The germline V gene encodes CDR1 MNHEY and CDR2 SVGAGI. The CDR3 loop reads CASSFRASTDTQYF. For the CDR3, the DNA is TGTGCCAGCAGTTTCAGGGCCAGCACAGATACGCAGTATTTT.

V and J are TRBV19 and TRBJ2-5; D unclear. The CDR3 runs to 13 residues. Trimming took off 6 bases at V and 4 bases at J, with 12 bases between the two ends. Per the germline V gene, CDR1 is LNHDA and CDR2 is SQIVND (reference sequence). The CDR3 region is CASSSHRGETQYF. The CDR3 bases are TGTGCCAGTAGCTCCCACCGAGGAGAGACCCAGTACTTC.

V is TRBV9 and J is TRBJ2-5; 9 bases are a match to TRBD2. J gave up 5 bases and V 2 bases, and 7 bases lay outside the gene matches. CDR1 SGDLS and CDR2 YYNGEE come from the germline V gene. This CDR3 region has 15 residues. The CDR3 loop reads CASSVKGLAMETQYF. CDR3 DNA sequence: TGTGCCAGCAGCGTTAAGGGACTAGCTATGGAGACCCAGTACTTC.

The J gene is TRBJ1-6, the V gene TRBV24-1, with 7 bases lining up with TRBD1. The CDR3 covers 15 residues. Trimming took 7 bases from V and 4 from J; bases not matched to a gene: 6. Germline V gene lookup returns CDR1 KGHDR and CDR2 SFDVKD. As DNA, the CDR3 is TGTGCCACCAGGGGGACAGCGGTTTATAATTCACCCCTCCACTTT. Translating it yields CATRGTAVYNSPLHF.

The chain uses TRBV18 and TRBJ2-7; 7 bases align to TRBD2. The CDR3 covers 16 residues. Per germline, CDR1 KGHSH and CDR2 LQKENI. Trimming cost V 4 bases and J 3 bases; bases outside gene matches: 12. The CDR3 DNA reads as TGTGCCAGCTCACAGATTTCGGGGGGAGGAAGCTACGAGCAGTACTTC. This codes for CASSQISGGGSYEQYF. The full variable domain, its missing parts supplied by reference TRBV18 and TRBJ2-7, is NAGVMQNPRHLVRRRGQEARLRCSPMKGHSHVYWYRQLPEEGLKFMVYLQKENIIDESGMPKERFSAEFPKEGPSILRIQQVVRGDSAAYFCASSQISGGGSYEQYFGPGTRLTVT.

This clone was recorded only once. This chain connects TRBV3-1 (or the pseudogene TRBV3-2) to TRBJ2-7, with 8 bases lining up with TRBD2. The CDR3 loop spans 17 amino acids. With V trimmed by 4 bases and J by 1 base, 12 bases remained unmatched. From germline, CDR1 is LGHDT and CDR2 YNNKEL (reference sequence). The DNA of the CDR3 is TGTGCCAGCAGCCCGCCCCGCGGGACTAGTGGTTCCTACGAGCAGTACTTC. Translation: CASSPPRGTSGSYEQYF.

This chain links TRBV7-6 with TRBJ2-7, with 9 positions matching TRBD1. Germline-derived CDR1 and CDR2 are SGHVS and FNYEAQ. The ends lost 4 bases at V and 3 bases at J; junction bases unmatched: 7. CDR3 length: 15 amino acids. The CDR3 sequence: CASSWGTGIIYEQYF. The CDR3 DNA is TGTGCCAGCAGCTGGGGGACAGGGATAATCTACGAGCAGTACTTC. Filled out from reference TRBV7-6 and TRBJ2-7, the complete variable domain reads GAGVSQSPRYKVTKRGQDVALRCDPISGHVSLYWYRQALGQGPEFLTYFNYEAQQDKSGLPNDRFSAERPEGSISTLTIQRTEQRDSAMYRCASSWGTGIIYEQYFGPGTRLTVT.

The genes are TRBV2 and TRBJ2-1; 11 bases match TRBD2. CDR1 SNHLY and CDR2 FYNNEI come from the germline V gene. V shed 6 bases and J 3 bases; nucleotides not matched to a gene: 7. This CDR3 region has 16 residues. The CDR3 region is CASRQTLAGDYNEQFF. CDR3 sequence (DNA): TGTGCCAGCAGGCAAACACTAGCGGGGGACTACAATGAGCAGTTCTTC.

This CDR3 reads CASSPQTSGANNEQFF. CDR3 nucleotide sequence: TGCGCCAGCAGCCCTCAGACTAGCGGGGCCAACAATGAGCAGTTCTTC. V usage is TRBV5-1 and J usage is TRBJ2-1; TRBD2 aligns across 11 bases. This CDR3 region has 16 residues. In germline, CDR1 is SGHRS, CDR2 YFSETQ. J lost 5 bases, V lost 4 bases, and 8 bases had no gene match.

This sequence joins TRBV9 and TRBJ2-2; perhaps TRBD1 as D (5 bases). Germline values: CDR1 SGDLS, CDR2 YYNGEE. The CDR3 extends over 15 amino acids. V shed 2 bases and J shed 4 bases, with 12 bases lying between them. The CDR3 DNA reads as TGTGCCAGCAGCGTGTTGCAGGGTGGCACCGGGGAGCTGTTTTTT. It encodes CASSVLQGGTGELFF.

For the CDR3, the DNA is TGTGCCAGCAGTTTATCGGCCAGGGGGCGTCCACCCCTCCACTTT. The encoded protein is CASSLSARGRPPLHF. The chain combines TRBV28 with TRBJ1-6; TRBD1 aligns across 8 bases. Germline V gene data show CDR1 as MDHEN and CDR2 as SYDVKM. The CDR3 has 15 residues. V shed 1 base and J 11 bases; nucleotides not matched to a gene: 7.

This clone has just a few counts. V usage is TRBV14 and J usage is TRBJ2-3; D call uncertain. Between the trimmed V and J ends, which lost 1 base and 5 bases, there was a span of 13 bases. The CDR3 contains 15 residues. From germline, CDR1 is SGHDN and CDR2 FVKESK. CDR3 sequence reads: CASSQVGGRVDTQYF. CDR3 coding DNA: TGTGCCAGCAGCCAAGTTGGCGGTCGGGTAGATACGCAGTATTTT.

The chain joins TRBV9 to TRBJ1-3, with 7 bases aligning to TRBD1. Germline lookup yields CDR1 SGDLS and CDR2 YYNGEE. This CDR3 spans 17 amino acids. J gave up 4 bases and V 0 bases, and 10 bases lay outside the gene matches. CDR3 loop: CASSVDPTGVLGNTIYF. The CDR3 DNA reads TGTGCCAGCAGCGTAGACCCAACAGGGGTGTTGGGAAACACCATATATTTT.

V is TRBV13 and J is TRBJ1-1, with a tentative D call TRBD1 (5 bases). Germline assignment: CDR1 PRHDT and CDR2 FYEKMQ (reference sequence). Trimming removed 4 bases from V and 6 bases from J, with 15 bases in between. The CDR3 contains 14 residues. CDR3 residues: CASSYTRQSAEAFF. The CDR3 coding sequence is TGTGCCAGCAGCTACACCCGACAGAGCGCTGAAGCTTTCTTT.

The CDR3 coding sequence is TGCGCCAGCAGCCAAACCTACGAGCAGTACTTC. Its protein product is CASSQTYEQYF. The chain employs TRBV5-1 and TRBJ2-7; D remains unclear. This CDR3 has 11 amino acids. V lost 4 bases and J 2 bases, leaving 4 bases between the germline ends. Germline V gene sequence: CDR1 SGHRS, CDR2 YFSETQ.

The chain is built from TRBV5-1 and TRBJ1-1; 10 positions match TRBD1. The germline V gene has CDR1 SGHRS and CDR2 YFSETQ. This CDR3 has 13 amino acids. V was pared by 3 bases and J by 6 bases, with 2 bases of the junction left unmatched. The chain's CDR3 is CASSYDRGPEAFF. CDR3 DNA: TGCGCCAGCAGCTACGACAGGGGGCCTGAAGCTTTCTTT.

To note about this clone: Its ends do not fully match the called genes, so a read error is possible. CDR3 in DNA: TGTGCCGGCAGTCGGCGGGGGGCCCTCACAGATACGCAGTATTTT. Translating gives CAGSRRGALTDTQYF. The V and J genes are TRBV27 and TRBJ2-3, with 8 bases identical to TRBD2. The CDR3 is made up of 15 amino acids. In germline, CDR1 is MNHEY, CDR2 SMNVEV (reference sequence).